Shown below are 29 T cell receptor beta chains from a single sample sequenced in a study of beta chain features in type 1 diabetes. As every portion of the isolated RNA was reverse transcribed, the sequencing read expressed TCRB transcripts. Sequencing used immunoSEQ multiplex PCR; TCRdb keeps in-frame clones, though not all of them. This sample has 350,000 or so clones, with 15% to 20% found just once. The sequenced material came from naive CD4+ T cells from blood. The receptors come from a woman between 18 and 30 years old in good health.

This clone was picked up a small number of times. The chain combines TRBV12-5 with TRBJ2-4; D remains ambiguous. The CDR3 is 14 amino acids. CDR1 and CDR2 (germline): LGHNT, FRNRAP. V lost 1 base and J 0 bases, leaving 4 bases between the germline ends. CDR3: CASGLAVAKNIQYF. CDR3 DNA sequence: TGTGCTAGTGGTTTGGCCGTAGCCAAAAACATTCAGTACTTC.

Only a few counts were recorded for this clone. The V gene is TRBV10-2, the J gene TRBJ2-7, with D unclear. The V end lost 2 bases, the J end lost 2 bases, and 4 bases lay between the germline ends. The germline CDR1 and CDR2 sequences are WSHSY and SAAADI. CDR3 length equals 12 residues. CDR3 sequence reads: CASSEAAYEQYF. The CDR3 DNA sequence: TGCGCCAGCAGTGAGGCAGCCTACGAGCAGTACTTC.

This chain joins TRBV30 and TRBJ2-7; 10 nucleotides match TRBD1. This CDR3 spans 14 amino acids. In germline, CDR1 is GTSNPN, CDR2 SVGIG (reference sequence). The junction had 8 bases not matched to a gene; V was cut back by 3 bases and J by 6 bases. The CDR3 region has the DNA TGTGCCTGGAGCGGGGGACAGGGGTTGACCGAGCAGTACTTC. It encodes CAWSGGQGLTEQYF. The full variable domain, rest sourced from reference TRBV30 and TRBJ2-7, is SQTIHQWPATLVQPVGSPLSLECTVEGTSNPNLYWYRQAAGRGLQLLFYSVGIGQISSEVPQNLSASRPQDRQFILSSKKLLLSDSGFYLCAWSGGQGLTEQYFGPGTRLTVT.

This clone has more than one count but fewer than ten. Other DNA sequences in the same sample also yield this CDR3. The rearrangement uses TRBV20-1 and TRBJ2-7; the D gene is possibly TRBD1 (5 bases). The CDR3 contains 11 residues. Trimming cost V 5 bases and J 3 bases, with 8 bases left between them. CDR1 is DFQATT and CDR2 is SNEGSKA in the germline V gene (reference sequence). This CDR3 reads CSASQGYEQYF. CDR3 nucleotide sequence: TGCAGTGCTTCCCAGGGCTACGAGCAGTACTTC.

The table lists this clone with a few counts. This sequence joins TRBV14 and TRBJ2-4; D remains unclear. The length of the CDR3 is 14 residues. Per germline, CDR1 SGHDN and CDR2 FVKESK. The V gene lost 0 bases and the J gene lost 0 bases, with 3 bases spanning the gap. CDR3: CASSQDLAKNIQYF. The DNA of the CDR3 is TGTGCCAGCAGCCAAGACCTAGCCAAAAACATTCAGTACTTC. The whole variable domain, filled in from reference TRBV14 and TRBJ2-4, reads EAGVTQFPSHSVIEKGQTVTLRCDPISGHDNLYWYRRVMGKEIKFLLHFVKESKQDESGMPNNRFLAERTGGTYSTLKVQPAELEDSGVYFCASSQDLAKNIQYFGAGTRLSVL.

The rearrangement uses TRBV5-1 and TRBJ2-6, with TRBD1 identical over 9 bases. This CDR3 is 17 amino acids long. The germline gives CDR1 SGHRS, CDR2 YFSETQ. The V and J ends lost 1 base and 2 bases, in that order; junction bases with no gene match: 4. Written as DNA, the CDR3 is TGCGCCAGCAGCTTGTACGACAGGGGGGCTGGGGCCAACGTCCTGACTTTC. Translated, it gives CASSLYDRGAGANVLTF.

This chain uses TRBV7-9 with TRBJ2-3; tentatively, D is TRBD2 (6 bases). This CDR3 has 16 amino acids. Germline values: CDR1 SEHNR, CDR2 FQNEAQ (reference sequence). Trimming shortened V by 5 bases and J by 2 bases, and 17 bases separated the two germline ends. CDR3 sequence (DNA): TGTGCCAGCAGCCGTGCTTACGGGAGTTCCACAGATACGCAGTATTTT. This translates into CASSRAYGSSTDTQYF.

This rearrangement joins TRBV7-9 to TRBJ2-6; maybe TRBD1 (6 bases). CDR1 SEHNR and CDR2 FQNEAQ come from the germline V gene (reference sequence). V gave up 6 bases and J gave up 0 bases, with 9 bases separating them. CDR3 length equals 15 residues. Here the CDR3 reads CASSKGVSGANVLTF. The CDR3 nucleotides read TGTGCCAGCAGTAAGGGGGTCTCTGGGGCCAACGTCCTGACTTTC.

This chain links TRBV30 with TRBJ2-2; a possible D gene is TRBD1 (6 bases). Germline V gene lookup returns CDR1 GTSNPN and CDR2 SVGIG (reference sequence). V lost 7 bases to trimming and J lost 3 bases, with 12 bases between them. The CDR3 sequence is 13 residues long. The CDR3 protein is CASQGPYTGELFF. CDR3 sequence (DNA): TGTGCCTCGCAGGGGCCTTACACCGGGGAGCTGTTTTTT.

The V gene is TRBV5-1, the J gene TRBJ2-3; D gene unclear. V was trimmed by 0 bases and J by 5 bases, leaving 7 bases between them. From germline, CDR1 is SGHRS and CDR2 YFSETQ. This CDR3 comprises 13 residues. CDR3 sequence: CASSLGSRDTQYF. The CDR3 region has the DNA TGCGCCAGCAGCTTGGGTTCTAGAGATACGCAGTATTTT. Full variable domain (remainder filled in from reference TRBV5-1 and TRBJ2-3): KAGVTQTPRYLIKTRGQQVTLSCSPISGHRSVSWYQQTPGQGLQFLFEYFSETQRNKGNFPGRFSGRQFSNSRSEMNVSTLELGDSALYLCASSLGSRDTQYFGPGTRLTVL.

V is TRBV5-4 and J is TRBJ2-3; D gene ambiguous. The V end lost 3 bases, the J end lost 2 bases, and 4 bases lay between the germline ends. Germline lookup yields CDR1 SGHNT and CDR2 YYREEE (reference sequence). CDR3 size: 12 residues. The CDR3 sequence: CASSSFTDTQYF. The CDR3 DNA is TGTGCCAGCAGCTCCTTCACAGATACGCAGTATTTT.

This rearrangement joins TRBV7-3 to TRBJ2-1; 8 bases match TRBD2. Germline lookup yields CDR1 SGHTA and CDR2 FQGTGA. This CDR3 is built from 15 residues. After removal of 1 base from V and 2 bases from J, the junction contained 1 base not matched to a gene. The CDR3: CASSLSGGTYNEQFF. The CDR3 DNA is TGTGCCAGCAGCTTAAGCGGGGGGACCTACAATGAGCAGTTCTTC.

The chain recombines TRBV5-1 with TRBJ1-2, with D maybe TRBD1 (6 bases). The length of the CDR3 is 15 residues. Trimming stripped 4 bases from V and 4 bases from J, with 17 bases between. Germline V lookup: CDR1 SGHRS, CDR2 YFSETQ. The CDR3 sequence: CASSPGTDRIYGYTF. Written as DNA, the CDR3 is TGCGCCAGCAGCCCGGGGACGGACAGAATCTATGGCTACACCTTC.

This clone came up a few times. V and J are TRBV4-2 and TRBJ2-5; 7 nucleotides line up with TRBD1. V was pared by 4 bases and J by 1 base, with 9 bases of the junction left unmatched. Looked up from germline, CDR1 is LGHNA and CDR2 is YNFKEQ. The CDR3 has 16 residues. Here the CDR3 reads CASSPFMDRLQETQYF. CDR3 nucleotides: TGTGCCAGCAGCCCCTTTATGGACAGGCTCCAAGAGACCCAGTACTTC.

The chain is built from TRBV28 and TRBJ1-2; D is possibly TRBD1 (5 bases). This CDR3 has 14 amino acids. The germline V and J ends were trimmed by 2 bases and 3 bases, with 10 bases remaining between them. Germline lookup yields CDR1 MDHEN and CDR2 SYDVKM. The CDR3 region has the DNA TGTGCCAGCAGTTTAACTGCAGGGTACTATGGCTACACCTTC. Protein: CASSLTAGYYGYTF.

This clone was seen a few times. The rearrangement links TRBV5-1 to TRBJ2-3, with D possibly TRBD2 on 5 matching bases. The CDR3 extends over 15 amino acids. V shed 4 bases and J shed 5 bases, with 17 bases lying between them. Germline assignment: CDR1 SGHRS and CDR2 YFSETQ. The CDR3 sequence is CASSVTLLAGDTQYF. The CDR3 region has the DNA TGCGCCAGCAGCGTCACATTATTGGCGGGAGATACGCAGTATTTT.

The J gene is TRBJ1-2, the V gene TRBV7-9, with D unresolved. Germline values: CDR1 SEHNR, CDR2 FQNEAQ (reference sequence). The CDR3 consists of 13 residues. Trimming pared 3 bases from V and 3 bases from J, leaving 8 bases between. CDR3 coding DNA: TGTGCCAGCAGCTTGTTCAGCGACTATGGCTACACCTTC. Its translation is CASSLFSDYGYTF.

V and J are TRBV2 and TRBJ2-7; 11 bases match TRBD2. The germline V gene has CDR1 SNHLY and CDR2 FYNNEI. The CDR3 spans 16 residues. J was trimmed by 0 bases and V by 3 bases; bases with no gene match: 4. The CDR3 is CASSETSGKSSYEQYF. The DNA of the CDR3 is TGTGCCAGCAGTGAGACTAGCGGGAAGAGCTCCTACGAGCAGTACTTC.

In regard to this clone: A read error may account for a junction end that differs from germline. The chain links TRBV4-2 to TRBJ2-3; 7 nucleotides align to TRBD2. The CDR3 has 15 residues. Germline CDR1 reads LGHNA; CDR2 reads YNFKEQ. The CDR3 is CASSQAGLRTDTQYF. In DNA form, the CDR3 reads TGTGCCAGCAGTCAAGCGGGACTACGCACAGATACGCAGTATTTT.

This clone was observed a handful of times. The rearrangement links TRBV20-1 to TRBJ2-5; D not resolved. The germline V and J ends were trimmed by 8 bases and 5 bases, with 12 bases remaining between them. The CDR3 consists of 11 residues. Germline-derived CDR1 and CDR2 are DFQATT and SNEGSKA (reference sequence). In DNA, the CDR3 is TGCAGTACAATCGACGGGGAGACCCAGTACTTC. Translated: CSTIDGETQYF.

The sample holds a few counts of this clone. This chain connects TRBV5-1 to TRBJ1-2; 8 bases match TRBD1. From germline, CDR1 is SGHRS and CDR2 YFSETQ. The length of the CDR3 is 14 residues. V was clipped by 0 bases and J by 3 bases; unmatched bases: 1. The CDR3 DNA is TGCGCCAGCAGCTTGGGACAGGGGTACTATGGCTACACCTTC. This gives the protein CASSLGQGYYGYTF.

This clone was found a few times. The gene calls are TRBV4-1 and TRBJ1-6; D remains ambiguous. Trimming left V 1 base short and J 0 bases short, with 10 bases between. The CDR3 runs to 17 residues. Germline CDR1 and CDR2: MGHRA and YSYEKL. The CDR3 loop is CASSQVQDSSYNSPLHF. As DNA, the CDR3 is TGCGCCAGCAGCCAAGTGCAGGATAGCTCCTATAATTCACCCCTCCACTTT.

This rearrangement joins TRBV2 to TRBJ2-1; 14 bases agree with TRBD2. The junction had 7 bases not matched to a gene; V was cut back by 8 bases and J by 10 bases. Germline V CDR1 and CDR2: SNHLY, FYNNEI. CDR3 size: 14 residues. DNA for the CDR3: TGTGCCAGCGAGCAGACTAGCGGGAGGGGGGAGCAGTTCTTC. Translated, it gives CASEQTSGRGEQFF. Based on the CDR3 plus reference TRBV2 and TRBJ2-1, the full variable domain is EPEVTQTPSHQVTQMGQEVILRCVPISNHLYFYWYRQILGQKVEFLVSFYNNEISEKSEIFDDQFSVERPDGSNFTLKIRSTKLEDSAMYFCASEQTSGRGEQFFGPGTRLTVL.

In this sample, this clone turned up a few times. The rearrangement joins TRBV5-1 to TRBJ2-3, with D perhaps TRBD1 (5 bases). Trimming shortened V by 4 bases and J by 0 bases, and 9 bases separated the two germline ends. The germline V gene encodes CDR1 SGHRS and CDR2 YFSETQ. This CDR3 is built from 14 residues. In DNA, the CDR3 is TGCGCCAGCAGCCCGGCAGGGAGCACAGATACGCAGTATTTT. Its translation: CASSPAGSTDTQYF.

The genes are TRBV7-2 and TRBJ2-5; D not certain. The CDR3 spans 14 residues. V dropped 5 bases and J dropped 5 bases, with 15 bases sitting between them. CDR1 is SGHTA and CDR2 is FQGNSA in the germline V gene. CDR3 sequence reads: CASSPRRSRETQYF. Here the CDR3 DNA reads TGTGCCAGCAGCCCCCGGCGGTCGAGGGAGACCCAGTACTTC.

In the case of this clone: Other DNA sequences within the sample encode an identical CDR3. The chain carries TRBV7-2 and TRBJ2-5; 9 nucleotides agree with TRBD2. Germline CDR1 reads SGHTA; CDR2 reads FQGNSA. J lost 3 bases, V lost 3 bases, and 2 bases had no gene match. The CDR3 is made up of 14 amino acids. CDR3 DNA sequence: TGTGCCAGCAGCTTTAGCGGGGGCGAAGAGACCCAGTACTTC. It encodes CASSFSGGEETQYF.

CDR3 sequence: CASSLDYTDTQYF. The DNA of the CDR3 is TGTGCCAGCAGTCTGGACTATACAGATACGCAGTATTTT. The V gene is TRBV2, the J gene TRBJ2-3; possible D gene TRBD2, 6 bases. This CDR3 contains 13 residues. The V gene lost 5 bases and the J gene lost 3 bases, with 9 bases spanning the gap. Germline V gene sequence: CDR1 SNHLY, CDR2 FYNNEI. Looking up the rest from reference TRBV2 and TRBJ2-3 gives the full variable domain: EPEVTQTPSHQVTQMGQEVILRCVPISNHLYFYWYRQILGQKVEFLVSFYNNEISEKSEIFDDQFSVERPDGSNFTLKIRSTKLEDSAMYFCASSLDYTDTQYFGPGTRLTVL.

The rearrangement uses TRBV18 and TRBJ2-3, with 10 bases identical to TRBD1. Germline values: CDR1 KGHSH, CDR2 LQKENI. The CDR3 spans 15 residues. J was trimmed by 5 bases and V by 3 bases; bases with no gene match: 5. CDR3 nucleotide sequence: TGTGCCAGCTCACCGAGGGACAGGGGTATAGATACGCAGTATTTT. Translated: CASSPRDRGIDTQYF.

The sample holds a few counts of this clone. The CDR3 spells CAWSREGEAFF. CDR3 bases: TGTGCCTGGAGTAGGGAGGGTGAAGCTTTCTTT. The chain employs TRBV30 and TRBJ1-1, with D unclear. The germline V gene encodes CDR1 GTSNPN and CDR2 SVGIG (reference sequence). The V end was cut by 2 bases, the J end by 7 bases, with 8 bases between. The CDR3 extends over 11 amino acids.